The next 14 T cell receptor beta chains were all read from a single sample in a study of blood T cell repertoires in COVID-19. Clones were sequenced by immunoSEQ multiplex PCR, and TCRdb holds only the in-frame ones, with some missing. The data show around 300,000 clones, 75% to 90% seen once. Specimen: PBMCs or T cells enriched from blood (not recorded which). These TCRs come from a woman between 18 and 29 years old who had recovered from COVID-19.

V gene TRBV11-3 combines with J gene TRBJ2-1; the match to TRBD1 covers 7 bases. The CDR3 spans 16 residues. J lost 5 bases, V lost 5 bases, and 12 bases had no gene match. In germline, CDR1 is SGHNT, CDR2 YENEEA. Written as DNA, the CDR3 is TGTGCCAGCAGCCTCCCCGACAGGGTGGGAAACAATGAGCAGTTCTTC. As protein: CASSLPDRVGNNEQFF.

The chain couples TRBV7-2 to TRBJ1-4; a weak D match, TRBD1 (6 bases). Germline assignment: CDR1 SGHTA and CDR2 FQGNSA. The V end was cut by 5 bases, the J end by 8 bases, with 15 bases between. This CDR3 region has 14 residues. The CDR3: CASSIDRWEEKLFF. CDR3 nucleotides: TGTGCCAGCAGCATTGACAGGTGGGAAGAAAAACTGTTTTTT.

The chain combines TRBV4-1 with TRBJ1-6, with TRBD1 matching 8 bases. V lost 3 bases, J lost 4 bases, and 8 bases stayed unmatched. CDR1 and CDR2 from the germline V gene are MGHRA and YSYEKL. This CDR3 spans 17 amino acids. CDR3 protein: CASSQDRTGKYNSPLHF. Written as DNA, the CDR3 is TGCGCCAGCAGCCAGGACCGGACAGGGAAGTATAATTCACCCCTCCACTTT.

The rearrangement links TRBV6-2 or TRBV6-3 to TRBJ2-3; D may be TRBD2 (5 bases). V lost 6 bases, J lost 6 bases, and 10 bases lay in between. The CDR3 spans 12 residues. Germline V gene data show CDR1 as MNHEY and CDR2 as SVGEGT. Here the CDR3 reads CASSWRTDTQYF. The CDR3 coding sequence is TGTGCCAGCAGCTGGAGGACCGATACGCAGTATTTT.

The chain has TRBV7-9 and TRBJ1-3; possibly TRBD1 for D (6 bases). The germline gives CDR1 SEHNR, CDR2 FQNEAQ (reference sequence). This CDR3 spans 14 amino acids. V lost 5 bases, J lost 4 bases, and 12 bases lay in between. CDR3 nucleotides: TGTGCCAGCAGCCCCCAGGGGCGCGGAAACACCATATATTTT. Amino acids: CASSPQGRGNTIYF.

The chain carries TRBV9 and TRBJ2-1; 8 bases map to TRBD2. The CDR3 totals 16 residues. Germline V gene lookup returns CDR1 SGDLS and CDR2 YYNGEE. V lost 7 bases to trimming and J lost 0 bases; unmatched junction nucleotides: 9. CDR3 DNA: TGTGCCAGCGGAGTAAGCGGGGGCCCCTCCTACAATGAGCAGTTCTTC. Encoded protein: CASGVSGGPSYNEQFF.

V gene TRBV18 combines with J gene TRBJ1-2, with 8 bases that match TRBD1. This CDR3 contains 16 residues. Germline lookup yields CDR1 KGHSH and CDR2 LQKENI. The ends lost 4 bases at V and 4 bases at J; junction bases unmatched: 11. The CDR3 loop reads CASSLASAGGSYGYTF. The CDR3 bases are TGTGCCAGCTCACTAGCGTCCGCAGGGGGCAGCTATGGCTACACCTTC.

This sequence joins TRBV3-1 (or the pseudogene TRBV3-2) and TRBJ2-1; 10 nucleotides match TRBD2. Germline CDR1 LGHDT, CDR2 YNNKEL (reference sequence). Trimming at V came to 3 bases and at J to 10 bases, leaving 12 bases not matched to a gene. There are 16 residues in the CDR3. The CDR3 DNA sequence: TGTGCCAGCAGCCACGATAATAGCGGGGGGTGGAGAGAGCAGTTCTTC. Protein: CASSHDNSGGWREQFF.

The CDR3 DNA follows: TGTGCCAGTAGTATGGGCACGGCCCTGCATTTT. It specifies CASSMGTALHF. V is TRBV19 and J is TRBJ1-5, with D unresolved. Between the trimmed V and J ends, which lost 3 bases and 15 bases, there was a span of 12 bases. The germline CDR1 and CDR2 sequences are LNHDA and SQIVND (reference sequence). The CDR3 spans 11 residues.

This clone has just one count. The chain links TRBV5-1 to TRBJ1-1, with D possibly matching TRBD1 (5 bases). CDR1 is SGHRS, CDR2 YFSETQ, per germline. The CDR3 contains 12 residues. Deletions cut 1 base from V and 8 bases from J, with 9 bases between. CDR3 DNA: TGCGCCAGCAGCTTGCTGGGGCAAGAAGCTTTCTTT. Protein sequence: CASSLLGQEAFF.

The J gene is TRBJ1-6, the V gene TRBV3-1 (or the pseudogene TRBV3-2); TRBD1 is a possible D gene (5 bases). Germline values: CDR1 LGHDT, CDR2 YNNKEL (reference sequence). The V end lost 2 bases, the J end lost 7 bases, and 9 bases lay between the germline ends. This CDR3 has 14 amino acids. This CDR3 is CASSQRQTNSPLHF. In DNA, the CDR3 is TGTGCCAGCAGCCAAAGACAGACCAATTCACCCCTCCACTTT.

This chain joins TRBV11-2 and TRBJ2-7, with 8 bases aligning to TRBD1. The CDR3 length is 14 residues. After removal of 3 bases from V and 3 bases from J, the junction contained 4 bases not matched to a gene. Germline-derived CDR1 and CDR2 are SGHAT and FQNNGV. CDR3 nucleotide sequence: TGTGCCAGCAGCTTTCGACAGGGGTTCTACGAGCAGTACTTC. Its translation is CASSFRQGFYEQYF.

A single count supports this clone. CDR3: CAIPTVGREKLFF. For the CDR3, the DNA is TGTGCCATTCCGACGGTGGGGCGTGAAAAACTGTTTTTT. V is TRBV2 and J is TRBJ1-4, with D possibly being TRBD1 (5 bases). The CDR3 sequence is 13 residues long. V was shortened by 10 bases and J by 7 bases, with 16 bases between the two germline ends. CDR1 is SNHLY and CDR2 is FYNNEI in the germline V gene.

The chain recombines TRBV2 with TRBJ1-2; D gene ambiguous. V was shortened by 4 bases and J by 4 bases, with 19 bases between the two germline ends. The CDR3 is 16 amino acids. Germline V lookup: CDR1 SNHLY, CDR2 FYNNEI. CDR3 DNA: TGTGCCAGCAGTGCCTTTATAGGCCCGGAGGCCTATGGCTACACCTTC. As protein: CASSAFIGPEAYGYTF.